Following are 18 T cell receptor beta chains from one sample sequenced in a study of blood T cell repertoires in COVID-19. Repertoires were generated with immunoSEQ multiplex PCR, while TCRdb's copy carries only in-frame clones and drops some. The sample carries roughly 73,000 clones, around 89% recorded once. Material for sequencing was peripheral blood. The receptors were gathered from a human donor in a cohort sampled during active COVID-19.

The rearrangement joins TRBV13 to TRBJ2-7; 11 bases align to TRBD1. The CDR3 sequence is 16 residues long. Germline V gene data show CDR1 as PRHDT and CDR2 as FYEKMQ (reference sequence). The ends lost 0 bases at V and 6 bases at J; junction bases unmatched: 7. This chain's CDR3 is CASSLGPDRGRSEQYV. The CDR3, as DNA: TGTGCCAGCAGCTTAGGCCCGGACAGGGGGCGAAGCGAGCAGTACGTC.

The chain couples TRBV19 to TRBJ2-1, with 11 bases lining up with TRBD2. This CDR3 has 18 residues. The J segment lost 9 bases and the V segment lost 2 bases, leaving 15 bases of the junction unmatched. Germline CDR1 LNHDA, CDR2 SQIVND (reference sequence). The CDR3 DNA reads as TGTGCCAGTAGTATACTGGGTAATAGCGGGAGGGCCGGTCCTGAGCAGTTCTTC. Translating it yields CASSILGNSGRAGPEQFF. The full variable domain, in which reference TRBV19 and TRBJ2-1 provide the parts outside the CDR3, is DGGITQSPKYLFRKEGQNVTLSCEQNLNHDAMYWYRQDPGQGLRLIYYSQIVNDFQKGDIAEGYSVSREKKESFPLTVTSAQKNPTAFYLCASSILGNSGRAGPEQFFGPGTRLTVL.

J is TRBJ2-3 and V is TRBV11-2; no reliable D call. V lost 5 bases to trimming and J lost 5 bases, with 14 bases between them. The germline gives CDR1 SGHAT, CDR2 FQNNGV. This CDR3 is built from 14 residues. CDR3 sequence: CASSPSWAEDTQYF. The CDR3 DNA sequence: TGTGCCAGCAGCCCGTCGTGGGCCGAAGATACGCAGTATTTT.

V usage is TRBV5-1 and J usage is TRBJ1-2, with TRBD1 identical over 10 bases. CDR1 and CDR2 from the germline V gene are SGHRS and YFSETQ. Trimming took 2 bases from V and 4 from J; bases not matched to a gene: 8. The CDR3 consists of 16 residues. CDR3 sequence: CASSFTGTGVGYGYTF. Written as DNA, the CDR3 is TGCGCCAGCAGCTTCACCGGGACAGGGGTAGGCTATGGCTACACCTTC.

The chain joins TRBV5-1 to TRBJ2-2; D call uncertain. V was trimmed by 0 bases and J by 0 bases, leaving 6 bases between them. Germline loops: CDR1 SGHRS, CDR2 YFSETQ. The CDR3 contains 15 residues. The CDR3 DNA is TGCGCCAGCAGCTTGGGCAGTACGAACACCGGGGAGCTGTTTTTT. It encodes CASSLGSTNTGELFF.

This clone was observed a single time. The chain uses TRBV6-1 and TRBJ1-4, with TRBD1 as a possible D gene (6 bases). The CDR3 runs 16 residues. V was shortened by 3 bases and J by 6 bases, with 17 bases between the two germline ends. Germline V CDR1 and CDR2: MNHNS, SASEGT. The CDR3 DNA sequence: TGTGCCAGCAGTGACATCCACAGGGTGGGAGATGAAAAACTGTTTTTT. Amino acid sequence: CASSDIHRVGDEKLFF.

Only one count was recorded for this clone. The V and J genes are TRBV27 and TRBJ1-2; TRBD1 aligns across 8 bases. Germline CDR1 reads MNHEY; CDR2 reads SMNVEV (reference sequence). The CDR3 is 16 residues long. Unmatched junction bases numbered 10, after V lost 6 bases and J lost 1 base. The CDR3 DNA reads TGTGCCAGCAGGGTGGCAGGGGGCCATCTTAACTATGGCTACACCTTC. This translates into CASRVAGGHLNYGYTF.

This rearrangement joins TRBV18 to TRBJ2-5; no definite D call. The CDR3 runs 13 residues. Trimming removed 4 bases from V and 2 bases from J, with 8 bases in between. The germline V gene has CDR1 KGHSH and CDR2 LQKENI. As DNA, the CDR3 is TGTGCCAGCTCACTTAATAGTCAAGAGACCCAGTACTTC. This sequence encodes CASSLNSQETQYF. Variable domain in full (rest from reference TRBV18 and TRBJ2-5): NAGVMQNPRHLVRRRGQEARLRCSPMKGHSHVYWYRQLPEEGLKFMVYLQKENIIDESGMPKERFSAEFPKEGPSILRIQQVVRGDSAAYFCASSLNSQETQYFGPGTRLLVL.

This chain links TRBV28 with TRBJ2-7, with 10 bases that match TRBD2. Trimming at V came to 7 bases and at J to 4 bases, leaving 4 bases not matched to a gene. This CDR3 has 13 residues. The V gene's germline CDR1 is MDHEN and CDR2 SYDVKM. CDR3 in DNA: TGTGCCAGCACAGCGGGAGGGAAGTACGAGCAGTACTTC. Translation: CASTAGGKYEQYF.

The rearrangement links TRBV2 to TRBJ2-3; possibly TRBD1 for D (6 bases). Germline V gene sequence: CDR1 SNHLY, CDR2 FYNNEI. The CDR3 is 13 residues long. V was trimmed by 7 bases and J by 3 bases, leaving 11 bases between them. The CDR3 DNA reads TGTGCCAGCAACCAGGGGTGGACAGATACGCAGTATTTT. Translated, it gives CASNQGWTDTQYF.

This rearrangement joins TRBV2 to TRBJ2-7, with D perhaps TRBD2 (5 bases). CDR1 and CDR2 (germline): SNHLY, FYNNEI. The V end lost 7 bases, the J end lost 5 bases, and 12 bases lay between the germline ends. This CDR3 comprises 12 residues. The CDR3, as DNA: TGTGCCAGCAACGGGGTGTGGGACGAGCAGTACTTC. Translation: CASNGVWDEQYF.

The sample holds a few counts of this clone. CDR3 residues: CASSERRGNTEAFF. In DNA form, the CDR3 reads TGTGCCAGCAGTGAGAGACGGGGAAACACTGAAGCTTTCTTT. V usage is TRBV6-1 and J usage is TRBJ1-1, with D unresolved. Germline lookup yields CDR1 MNHNS and CDR2 SASEGT. There are 14 residues in the CDR3. V was cut by 3 bases and J by 2 bases, with 10 bases left in between.

This rearrangement joins TRBV2 to TRBJ2-1; the match to TRBD2 covers 10 bases. CDR1 is SNHLY, CDR2 FYNNEI, per germline. The CDR3 sequence is 15 residues long. After removal of 5 bases from V and 6 bases from J, the junction contained 7 bases not matched to a gene. CDR3 region: CASSPRLAGANEQFF. DNA for the CDR3: TGTGCCAGCAGTCCCCGACTAGCGGGCGCCAATGAGCAGTTCTTC.

This chain uses TRBV20-1 with TRBJ2-3; 11 nucleotides agree with TRBD2. The CDR3 sequence is 14 residues long. Germline V gene sequence: CDR1 DFQATT, CDR2 SNEGSKA (reference sequence). V lost 3 bases to trimming and J lost 5 bases; unmatched junction nucleotides: 4. The CDR3 sequence is CSASSGRAQDTQYF. As DNA, the CDR3 is TGCAGTGCTAGTAGCGGGAGGGCCCAAGATACGCAGTATTTT.

The gene calls are TRBV29-1 and TRBJ1-1, with D maybe TRBD1 (6 bases). Trimming removed 7 bases at V and 1 base at J, with 13 bases between. Germline values: CDR1 SQVTM, CDR2 ANQGSEA. The CDR3 is made up of 13 amino acids. The CDR3 sequence: CSAGAGANTEAFF. The CDR3 nucleotides read TGCAGCGCCGGGGCAGGGGCGAACACTGAAGCTTTCTTT.

The chain links TRBV19 to TRBJ1-1; 12 nucleotides match TRBD1. After removal of 9 bases from V and 0 bases from J, the junction contained 5 bases not matched to a gene. CDR1 LNHDA and CDR2 SQIVND come from the germline V gene (reference sequence). This CDR3 is 15 amino acids long. CDR3 nucleotide sequence: TGTGCCAGCGGGGACAGGGGGCGAGTGAACACTGAAGCTTTCTTT. Residues: CASGDRGRVNTEAFF.

J is TRBJ2-2 and V is TRBV13; a possible D gene is TRBD2 (7 bases). The CDR3 has 17 amino acids. V lost 5 bases to trimming and J lost 6 bases, with 22 bases between them. The germline V gene has CDR1 PRHDT and CDR2 FYEKMQ (reference sequence). The CDR3 nucleotides are TGTGCCAGCAGCCGGCTGGGGGGGGCTGGTAGCTCCGGGGAGCTGTTTTTT. Residues: CASSRLGGAGSSGELFF.

The CDR3 DNA follows: TGTGCCAGCAGAACCGGGACAGCGAACACCGGGGAGCTGTTTTTT. It encodes CASRTGTANTGELFF. The V gene is TRBV6-6, the J gene TRBJ2-2; 7 bases match TRBD1. The CDR3 consists of 15 residues. V gave up 6 bases and J gave up 0 bases; unmatched junction bases: 4. Germline V gives CDR1 MNHNY, CDR2 SVGAGI (reference sequence).